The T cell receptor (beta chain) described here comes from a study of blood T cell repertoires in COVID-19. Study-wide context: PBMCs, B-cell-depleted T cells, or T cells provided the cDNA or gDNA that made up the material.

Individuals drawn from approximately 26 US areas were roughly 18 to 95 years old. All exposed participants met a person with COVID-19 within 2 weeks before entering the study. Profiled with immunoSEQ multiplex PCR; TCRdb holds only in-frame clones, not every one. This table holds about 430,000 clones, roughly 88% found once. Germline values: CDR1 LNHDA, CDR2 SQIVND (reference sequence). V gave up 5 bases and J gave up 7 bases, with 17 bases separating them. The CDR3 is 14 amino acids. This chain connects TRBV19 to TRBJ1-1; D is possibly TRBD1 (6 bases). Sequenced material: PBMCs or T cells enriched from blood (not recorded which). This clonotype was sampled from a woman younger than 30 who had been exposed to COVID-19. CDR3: CASSLQGVGNEAFF. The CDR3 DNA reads TGTGCCAGTAGTCTACAGGGAGTCGGTAATGAAGCTTTCTTT.